This TCR beta chain was sequenced for a study of shared clonotypes between healthy human individuals. Study-level findings and limits: Rarefaction showed sorted-subset sequencing was incomplete despite large depth.

Details on this clone: What it binds is not known.

Deep-level assay runs were performed. Profiled with immunoSEQ multiplex PCR; TCRdb holds only in-frame clones, not every one. The profile shows some 1 million clones, more than 60% of them singletons. This CDR3 comprises 15 residues. CDR1 is MNHEY, CDR2 SVGAGI, per germline. Trimming took off 6 bases at V and 4 bases at J, with 19 bases between the two ends. The study separated CD4+ cells into CD45RA+ naive and CD45RA-negative memory subsets. The origin of this receptor is a young man in good health. The sample consisted of memory CD4+ T cells sorted from blood. Subset reported: CD45RA-negative fraction. The chain joins TRBV6-5 to TRBJ2-7; tentatively, D is TRBD2 (5 bases). The DNA for the CDR3 is TGTGCCAGCAGCGCCCGGGATAGCGCGCATTACGAGCAGTACTTC. Its translation: CASSARDSAHYEQYF.